These 27 T cell receptor beta chains were sequenced from one sample in a study of control samples from healthy donors and cancer patients. Produced via immunoSEQ multiplex PCR; TCRdb's table is partial and in-frame only. Among 130,000 or so clones listed, around 92% were seen once. The source material was blood. The receptors originated from a woman between 50 and 59 years old in good health.

The chain joins TRBV6-5 to TRBJ1-4; TRBD1 might be the D (5 bases). Trimming took off 8 bases at V and 0 bases at J, with 13 bases between the two ends. CDR1 is MNHEY and CDR2 is SVGAGI in the germline V gene. This CDR3 spans 15 amino acids. The CDR3 reads CASGVWGATNEKLFF. The CDR3 coding sequence is TGTGCCAGCGGGGTTTGGGGGGCAACTAATGAAAAACTGTTTTTT.

The chain recombines TRBV7-9 with TRBJ2-5; D remains unclear. Germline values: CDR1 SEHNR, CDR2 FQNEAQ (reference sequence). With 1 base removed from V and 5 bases from J, the gap between germline ends came to 14 bases. This CDR3 is 15 amino acids long. The CDR3 protein is CASSLDSRRQETQYF. In DNA, the CDR3 is TGTGCCAGCAGCTTAGACTCCCGGCGCCAGGAGACCCAGTACTTC.

The chain employs TRBV5-1 and TRBJ2-3; 10 positions match TRBD1. CDR1 SGHRS and CDR2 YFSETQ come from the germline V gene. J gave up 6 bases and V 7 bases, and 8 bases lay outside the gene matches. CDR3 length: 14 residues. The CDR3 region is CASSAGQGLDTQYF. DNA of the CDR3: TGCGCCAGCTCAGCGGGACAGGGGTTGGATACGCAGTATTTT.

This chain joins TRBV15 and TRBJ1-1; D is possibly TRBD1 (5 bases). Germline V gene lookup returns CDR1 LNHNV and CDR2 YYDKDF (reference sequence). The CDR3 consists of 12 residues. V was clipped by 0 bases and J by 10 bases, with 9 bases between them. In DNA form, the CDR3 reads TGTGCCACCAGCAGAGAGCAGGGCTTAGCTTTCTTT. This gives the protein CATSREQGLAFF.

The rearrangement uses TRBV6-1 and TRBJ1-3; D is ambiguous. The CDR3 runs 13 residues. Germline CDR1 is MNHNS and CDR2 is SASEGT. V lost 1 base and J lost 4, with 5 bases in between. DNA for the CDR3: TGTGCCAGCAGTGAAGGTCAAGGAAACACCATATATTTT. This encodes CASSEGQGNTIYF.

V gene TRBV13 combines with J gene TRBJ1-5; the D is unclear. The V and J ends lost 1 base and 4 bases respectively, with 8 bases between them. The CDR3 has 14 amino acids. Germline CDR1 is PRHDT and CDR2 is FYEKMQ (reference sequence). The CDR3, as DNA: TGTGCCAGCAGCTTAGCAGCCGGAAATCAGCCCCAGCATTTT. Translating it yields CASSLAAGNQPQHF. Full variable domain (missing parts from reference TRBV13 and TRBJ1-5): AAGVIQSPRHLIKEKRETATLKCYPIPRHDTVYWYQQGPGQDPQFLISFYEKMQSDKGSIPDRFSAQQFSDYHSELNMSSLELGDSALYFCASSLAAGNQPQHFGDGTRLSIL.

The rearrangement joins TRBV13 to TRBJ2-1; 8 nucleotides agree with TRBD2. The CDR3 has 12 amino acids. Germline CDR1 is PRHDT and CDR2 is FYEKMQ (reference sequence). Trimming took 6 bases from V and 8 from J; bases not matched to a gene: 3. CDR3 sequence reads: CASSAGGDEQFF. Here the CDR3 DNA reads TGTGCCAGCAGTGCGGGGGGCGATGAGCAGTTCTTC.

The chain employs TRBV13 and TRBJ1-1; D is perhaps TRBD1 (6 bases). The CDR3 spans 16 residues. The V end was cut by 5 bases, the J end by 6 bases, with 22 bases between. In germline, CDR1 is PRHDT, CDR2 FYEKMQ (reference sequence). CDR3 DNA: TGTGCCAGCAGCCGATCGGGGGGCGCTGGATCGGCTGAAGCTTTCTTT. This encodes CASSRSGGAGSAEAFF.

The chain combines TRBV5-1 with TRBJ1-3, with D unclear. CDR3 length: 12 residues. Trimming left V 4 bases short and J 4 bases short, with 6 bases between. Germline V gene sequence: CDR1 SGHRS, CDR2 YFSETQ. CDR3 nucleotide sequence: TGCGCCAGCAGCCCACCGGGAAACACCATATATTTT. Translated: CASSPPGNTIYF.

The chain has TRBV12-3 or TRBV12-4 and TRBJ2-1; D unresolved. V was pared by 4 bases and J by 5 bases, with 9 bases between. The CDR3 is made up of 13 amino acids. CDR3 region: CASSSKPNNEQFF. CDR3 in DNA: TGTGCCAGCAGTTCGAAGCCCAACAATGAGCAGTTCTTC.

The rearrangement joins TRBV5-1 to TRBJ1-5, with D hard to call. Germline V CDR1 and CDR2: SGHRS, YFSETQ. Trimming took 0 bases from V and 6 from J, leaving 7 bases between them. CDR3 length: 13 amino acids. The CDR3: CASSLGVGQPQHF. As DNA, the CDR3 is TGCGCCAGCAGCTTGGGTGTCGGTCAGCCCCAGCATTTT.

The genes are TRBV27 and TRBJ1-1; a possible D gene is TRBD1 (6 bases). V was shortened by 7 bases and J by 2 bases, with 11 bases between the two germline ends. Germline V lookup: CDR1 MNHEY, CDR2 SMNVEV (reference sequence). The CDR3 is 13 amino acids. CDR3 protein: CASKPRGNTEAFF. CDR3 DNA sequence: TGTGCCAGCAAGCCCAGGGGAAACACTGAAGCTTTCTTT.

This clone was found many times. The V and J genes are TRBV18 and TRBJ1-1; D gene unclear. CDR1 is KGHSH and CDR2 is LQKENI in the germline V gene. CDR3 length: 13 amino acids. Deletions cut 5 bases from V and 1 base from J, with 8 bases between. The CDR3 protein is CASSTPRNTEAFF. The CDR3 nucleotides are TGTGCCAGCTCAACTCCGAGGAACACTGAAGCTTTCTTT.

The chain has TRBV6-6 and TRBJ1-4; D is uncertain. The CDR3 totals 11 residues. The germline V and J ends were trimmed by 4 bases and 7 bases, with 4 bases remaining between them. Germline values: CDR1 MNHNY, CDR2 SVGAGI (reference sequence). The CDR3: CASSWGEKLFF. The CDR3 DNA sequence: TGTGCCAGCAGTTGGGGTGAAAAACTGTTTTTT.

The chain joins TRBV5-6 to TRBJ1-2; D gene uncertain. The CDR3 runs to 13 residues. V lost 4 bases and J 4 bases, leaving 11 bases between the germline ends. Germline values: CDR1 SGHDT, CDR2 YYEEEE. The CDR3 protein is CASSPKTVYGYTF. The CDR3, as DNA: TGTGCCAGCAGCCCCAAGACGGTCTATGGCTACACCTTC.

This clone was observed once. The chain joins TRBV18 to TRBJ2-7, with D tentatively TRBD1 or TRBD2 (5 bases each). V was shortened by 8 bases and J by 6 bases, with 17 bases between the two germline ends. Germline CDR1 KGHSH, CDR2 LQKENI. This CDR3 is built from 13 residues. The CDR3 loop reads CASALGAPGEQYF. CDR3 nucleotides: TGTGCCAGCGCCCTCGGGGCCCCGGGCGAGCAGTACTTC.

The chain uses TRBV19 and TRBJ1-5; 7 bases are a match to TRBD1. Germline CDR1 reads LNHDA; CDR2 reads SQIVND (reference sequence). The CDR3 spans 15 residues. Trimming cost V 5 bases and J 5 bases; bases outside gene matches: 9. This CDR3 is CASSSTGKRDQPQHF. Here the CDR3 DNA reads TGTGCCAGTAGTTCGACAGGGAAGAGGGATCAGCCCCAGCATTTT. The variable domain in full, with the rest retrieved from reference TRBV19 and TRBJ1-5, is DGGITQSPKYLFRKEGQNVTLSCEQNLNHDAMYWYRQDPGQGLRLIYYSQIVNDFQKGDIAEGYSVSREKKESFPLTVTSAQKNPTAFYLCASSSTGKRDQPQHFGDGTRLSIL.

The chain joins TRBV12-3 or TRBV12-4 to TRBJ2-7; D might be TRBD2 (5 bases). With 1 base removed from V and 3 bases from J, the gap between germline ends came to 7 bases. This CDR3 region has 13 residues. CDR3 residues: CASSLGAGYEQYF. As DNA, the CDR3 is TGTGCCAGCAGTTTAGGGGCGGGCTACGAGCAGTACTTC.

The J gene is TRBJ2-1, the V gene TRBV4-2; perhaps TRBD1 as D (5 bases). The germline gives CDR1 LGHNA, CDR2 YNFKEQ. This CDR3 has 14 residues. V was clipped by 2 bases and J by 10 bases, with 15 bases between them. The CDR3 sequence: CASSQPDTALEQFF. DNA of the CDR3: TGTGCCAGCAGCCAACCGGACACAGCCCTCGAGCAGTTCTTC.

This clone appeared a single time. The V call is TRBV2, the J call TRBJ2-7; TRBD2 aligns across 14 bases. The CDR3 contains 14 residues. Trimming cost V 6 bases and J 4 bases; bases outside gene matches: 2. Germline V gives CDR1 SNHLY, CDR2 FYNNEI. The CDR3 here is CASRGTSGSYEQYF. The CDR3 DNA reads as TGTGCCAGCAGGGGGACTAGCGGGAGTTACGAGCAGTACTTC. The full variable domain, with the rest looked up from reference TRBV2 and TRBJ2-7, is EPEVTQTPSHQVTQMGQEVILRCVPISNHLYFYWYRQILGQKVEFLVSFYNNEISEKSEIFDDQFSVERPDGSNFTLKIRSTKLEDSAMYFCASRGTSGSYEQYFGPGTRLTVT.

V usage is TRBV10-3 and J usage is TRBJ1-4; perhaps TRBD1 as D (6 bases). The CDR3 sequence is 15 residues long. Between the trimmed V and J ends, which lost 0 bases and 8 bases, there was a span of 13 bases. Germline CDR1 reads ENHRY; CDR2 reads SYGVKD. DNA of the CDR3: TGTGCCATCAGTGAGTCGAGCAGGGGACCCGAAAAACTGTTTTTT. As protein: CAISESSRGPEKLFF.

This rearrangement joins TRBV6-5 to TRBJ1-5, with 9 bases that match TRBD1. With 7 bases clipped from V and 7 bases from J, the junction kept 5 bases outside the gene matches. This CDR3 has 13 amino acids. The germline V gene encodes CDR1 MNHEY and CDR2 SVGAGI. CDR3 bases: TGTGCCAGCAACCCACAGGGGGCCCAGCCCCAGCATTTT. This codes for CASNPQGAQPQHF.

This clone was recorded only once. This rearrangement joins TRBV3-1 (or the pseudogene TRBV3-2) to TRBJ2-1, with 12 positions matching TRBD2. Unmatched junction bases numbered 0, after V lost 0 bases and J lost 9 bases. Germline CDR1 LGHDT, CDR2 YNNKEL (reference sequence). The CDR3 runs to 14 residues. The DNA of the CDR3 is TGTGCCAGCAGCCAAGAACTAGCGGGAGGTGAGCAGTTCTTC. Amino acid sequence: CASSQELAGGEQFF.

This chain links TRBV5-5 with TRBJ2-1; maybe TRBD1 (6 bases). Trimming shortened V by 4 bases and J by 0 bases, and 17 bases separated the two germline ends. CDR3 length: 17 amino acids. Germline assignment: CDR1 SGHKS and CDR2 YYEKEE (reference sequence). The CDR3 DNA reads TGTGCCAGCAGCCCTGAGCGACAGGAATCCTCCTACAATGAGCAGTTCTTC. It codes for CASSPERQESSYNEQFF. The whole variable domain, remainder taken from reference TRBV5-5 and TRBJ2-1, is DAGVTQSPTHLIKTRGQQVTLRCSPISGHKSVSWYQQVLGQGPQFIFQYYEKEERGRGNFPDRFSARQFPNYSSELNVNALLLGDSALYLCASSPERQESSYNEQFFGPGTRLTVL.

The chain carries TRBV2 and TRBJ1-2; D gene uncertain. Germline CDR1 reads SNHLY; CDR2 reads FYNNEI. Trimming removed 8 bases at V and 0 bases at J, with 13 bases between. This CDR3 is 14 amino acids long. Written as DNA, the CDR3 is TGTGCCAGCGAACCCTCCCCCCCTAACTATGGCTACACCTTC. It specifies CASEPSPPNYGYTF.

This chain links TRBV30 with TRBJ1-2; D is uncertain. The CDR3 loop spans 11 amino acids. Trimming cost V 1 base and J 8 bases, with 8 bases left between them. Germline V lookup: CDR1 GTSNPN, CDR2 SVGIG (reference sequence). CDR3 protein: CAWSAVGGYTF. Here the CDR3 DNA reads TGTGCCTGGAGTGCTGTCGGCGGCTACACCTTC.

The rearrangement uses TRBV27 and TRBJ2-1; 11 bases map to TRBD2. The J segment lost 3 bases and the V segment lost 2 bases, leaving 0 bases of the junction unmatched. This CDR3 is built from 15 residues. Germline lookup yields CDR1 MNHEY and CDR2 SMNVEV (reference sequence). This CDR3 is CASSLLAGGYNEQFF. For the CDR3, the DNA is TGTGCCAGCAGTTTACTAGCGGGAGGCTACAATGAGCAGTTCTTC.